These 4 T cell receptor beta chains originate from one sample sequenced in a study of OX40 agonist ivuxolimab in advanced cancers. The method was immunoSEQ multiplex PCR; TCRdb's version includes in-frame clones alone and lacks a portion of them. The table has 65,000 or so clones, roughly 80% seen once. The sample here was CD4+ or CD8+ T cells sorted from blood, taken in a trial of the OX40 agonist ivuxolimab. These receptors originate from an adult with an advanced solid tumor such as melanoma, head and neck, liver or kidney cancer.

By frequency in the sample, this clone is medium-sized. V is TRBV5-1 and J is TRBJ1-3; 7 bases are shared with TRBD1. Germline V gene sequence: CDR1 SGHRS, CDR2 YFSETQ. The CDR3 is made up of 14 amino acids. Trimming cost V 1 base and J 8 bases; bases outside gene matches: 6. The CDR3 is CASSLRQGLDTIYF. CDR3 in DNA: TGCGCCAGCAGCTTGAGACAGGGCCTGGACACCATATATTTT.

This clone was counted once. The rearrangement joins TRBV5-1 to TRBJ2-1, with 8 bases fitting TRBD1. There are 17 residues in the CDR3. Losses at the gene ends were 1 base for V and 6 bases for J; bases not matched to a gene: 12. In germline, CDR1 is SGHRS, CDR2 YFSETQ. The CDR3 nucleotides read TGCGCCAGCAGCTTGTATCTGGACAGGGAGATTCGCAATGAGCAGTTCTTC. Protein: CASSLYLDREIRNEQFF.

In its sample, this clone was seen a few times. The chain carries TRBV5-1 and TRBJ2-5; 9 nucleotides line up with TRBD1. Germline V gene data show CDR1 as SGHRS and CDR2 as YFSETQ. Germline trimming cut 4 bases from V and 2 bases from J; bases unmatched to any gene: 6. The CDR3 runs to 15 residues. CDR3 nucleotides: TGCGCCAGCAGCCTACCCGGGACAGGGCAAGAGACCCAGTACTTC. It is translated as CASSLPGTGQETQYF.

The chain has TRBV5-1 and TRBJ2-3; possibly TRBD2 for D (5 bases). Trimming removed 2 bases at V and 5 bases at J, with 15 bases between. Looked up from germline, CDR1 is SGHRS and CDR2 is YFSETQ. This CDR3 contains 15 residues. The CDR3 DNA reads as TGCGCCAGCAGCTTCACCGAGGGTTCTGAAGATACGCAGTATTTT. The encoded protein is CASSFTEGSEDTQYF.